The rows below give T cell receptor beta chains drawn from one sample of a study of Ad26.COV2.S vaccination and SARS-CoV-2 variants. Repertoires were generated with immunoSEQ multiplex PCR, while TCRdb's copy carries only in-frame clones and drops some. The repertoire holds just over 350,000 clones, with roughly 94% as singletons. This material consisted of peripheral blood, taken after recovery from COVID-19. The source is a human donor who had recovered from COVID-19. CDR3s include the opening cysteine and the closing phenylalanine or tryptophan. D genes are given only for firm matches. Only some rows state a clone size, as once, few, many or a class for expanded clones.

TRBD2 | 15 | TRBJ2-7 | NA | TRBV6-5 | TGTGCCAGCAGCCGCCCTGGGACTAGGTCCTACGAGCAGTACTTC | CASSRPGTRSYEQYF
NA | 11 | TRBJ1-2 | NA | TRBV27 | TGTGCCAGCAGTGAAGGGGAACGCTACACCTTC | CASSEGERYTF
NA | 16 | TRBJ1-5 | NA | TRBV27 | TGTGCCAGCAGTTTAACAGGGTTAGCTCGCAATCAGCCCCAGCATTTT | CASSLTGLARNQPQHF
NA | 14 | TRBJ1-2 | NA | TRBV10-1 | TGCGCCAGCGAGACAGGATTCCCTAACTATGGCTACACCTTC | CASETGFPNYGYTF
TRBD1 | 14 | TRBJ1-1 | NA | TRBV5-1 | TGCGCCAGCAGCCAAGACAGGGTGAACACTGAAGCTTTCTTT | CASSQDRVNTEAFF
NA | 13 | TRBJ1-5 | NA | TRBV7-6 | TGTGCCAGCAGCTTAGCCGAGGCGGGGCCCCAGCATTTT | CASSLAEAGPQHF
NA | 17 | TRBJ2-3 | NA | TRBV10-3 | TGTGCCATCAGTGTTGGGACCGCCTACTCTAGCACAGATACGCAGTATTTT | CAISVGTAYSSTDTQYF
TRBD1 | 16 | TRBJ2-1 | NA | TRBV7-6 | TGTGCCAGCAGCCCGCGCCCGGGACAGTACCAGGCTGAGCAGTTCTTC | CASSPRPGQYQAEQFF
NA | 15 | TRBJ2-7 | NA | TRBV2 | TGTGCCAGCAGTGGGGGCAGGTCAGGGCCCTACGAGCAGTACTTC | CASSGGRSGPYEQYF
NA | 15 | TRBJ1-2 | NA | TRBV11-2 | TGTGCCAGCAGCTTAGGTCCGGGAGCTAACTATGGCTACACCTTC | CASSLGPGANYGYTF
NA | 13 | TRBJ1-5 | NA | TRBV2 | TGTGCCAGCAGTGAATGGAGCAATCAGCCCCAGCATTTT | CASSEWSNQPQHF
TRBD1 | 12 | TRBJ2-7 | NA | TRBV2 | TGTGCCAGCGACCAGGGGGCTTACGAGCAGTACTTC | CASDQGAYEQYF
NA | 13 | TRBJ1-5 | once | TRBV6-5 | TGTGCCAGCAGTTACGAGGGGAAGCAGCCCCAGCATTTT | CASSYEGKQPQHF
NA | 15 | TRBJ2-5 | NA | TRBV11-2 | TGTGCCAGCAGCTTAGGGGCGGGACAGCAAGAGACCCAGTACTTC | CASSLGAGQQETQYF
NA | 19 | TRBJ2-6 | once | TRBV14 | TGTGCCAGCAGCCACCTCGCGGCACGAGGGATTCCTGGGGCCAACGTCCTGACTTTC | CASSHLAARGIPGANVLTF
NA | 15 | TRBJ1-1 | few | TRBV7-9 | TGTGCCAGCAGCTTAGACCAGGCAGTCAACACTGAAGCTTTCTTT | CASSLDQAVNTEAFF
NA | 13 | TRBJ2-5 | once | TRBV12-5 | TGTGCTAGTGGCAGAGACCTTCAAGAGACCCAGTACTTC | CASGRDLQETQYF
NA | 14 | TRBJ2-1 | NA | TRBV27 | TGTGCCAGCAGTTTAGGCGCCTCCTACAATGAGCAGTTCTTC | CASSLGASYNEQFF
NA | 11 | TRBJ2-7 | NA | TRBV2 | TGTGCCAGCAGTGATAGCTTGGGACGGTACTTC | CASSDSLGRYF
NA | 15 | TRBJ2-7 | few | TRBV7-2 | TGTGCCAGCAGCTTAGTAGACAGTAGCTCCTACGAGCAGTACTTC | CASSLVDSSSYEQYF
NA | 15 | TRBJ1-1 | NA | TRBV11-3 | TGTGCCAGCAGCTTAGATCTGGCGGGGAGCACTGAAGCTTTCTTT | CASSLDLAGSTEAFF
NA | 15 | TRBJ1-5 | few | TRBV5-5 | TGTGCCAGCAGTCCGGGCCCAGGGCGCAATCAGCCCCAGCATTTT | CASSPGPGRNQPQHF
NA | 13 | TRBJ1-1 | NA | TRBV11-1 | TGTGCCAGCAGCTTATTACGGGAGACTGAAGCTTTCTTT | CASSLLRETEAFF
NA | 13 | TRBJ1-1 | few | TRBV12-3/TRBV12-4 | TGTGCCAGCATAGCAGGGATTAACACTGAAGCTTTCTTT | CASIAGINTEAFF
TRBD1 | 14 | TRBJ1-4 | NA | TRBV4-2 | TGTGCCAGCAGCCCAGACGGGACAGGAGGGAAACTGTTTTTT | CASSPDGTGGKLFF